This T cell receptor (beta chain) was sequenced during a study of blood T cell repertoires in COVID-19. The wider study: The United States, Italy and Spain provided the acute and convalescent COVID-19 samples. PBMCs, B-cell-depleted T cells, or T cells were the source of the cDNA or gDNA that made up the material.

Assay used: immunoSEQ multiplex PCR; TCRdb lists only in-frame clones, some missing. The sample contains tens of thousands of clones, roughly 77% of which appear only once. CDR1 and CDR2 (germline): SGHRS, YFSETQ. Trimming stripped 0 bases from V and 0 bases from J, with 7 bases between. This CDR3 region has 14 residues. The chain uses TRBV5-1 and TRBJ2-7; D call uncertain. The material sequenced was peripheral blood. This receptor was taken from a human donor in a cohort sampled during active COVID-19. The CDR3 loop is CASSLDSNSYEQYF. In nucleotides, the CDR3 is TGCGCCAGCAGCTTGGACAGTAACTCCTACGAGCAGTACTTC.